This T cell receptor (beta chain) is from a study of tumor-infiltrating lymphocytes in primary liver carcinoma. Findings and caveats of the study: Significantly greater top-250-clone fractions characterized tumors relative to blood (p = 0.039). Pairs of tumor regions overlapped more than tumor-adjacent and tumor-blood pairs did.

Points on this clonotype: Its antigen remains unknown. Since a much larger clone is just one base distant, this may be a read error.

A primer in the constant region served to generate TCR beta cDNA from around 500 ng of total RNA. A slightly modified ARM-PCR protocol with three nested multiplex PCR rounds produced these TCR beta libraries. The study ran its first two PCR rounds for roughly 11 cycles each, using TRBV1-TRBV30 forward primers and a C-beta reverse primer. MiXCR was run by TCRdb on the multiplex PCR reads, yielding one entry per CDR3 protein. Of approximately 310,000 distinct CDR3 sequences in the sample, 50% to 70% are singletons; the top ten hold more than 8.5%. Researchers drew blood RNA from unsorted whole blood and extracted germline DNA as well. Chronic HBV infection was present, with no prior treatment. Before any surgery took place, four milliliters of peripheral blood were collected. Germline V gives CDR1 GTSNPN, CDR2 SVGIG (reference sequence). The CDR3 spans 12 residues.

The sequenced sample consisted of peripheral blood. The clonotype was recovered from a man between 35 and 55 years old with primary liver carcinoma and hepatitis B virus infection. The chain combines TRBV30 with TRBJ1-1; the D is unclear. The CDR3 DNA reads TGTGTCTGGAGTCACGGGAGCACTGAAGCTTTCTTT. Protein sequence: CVWSHGSTEAFF.